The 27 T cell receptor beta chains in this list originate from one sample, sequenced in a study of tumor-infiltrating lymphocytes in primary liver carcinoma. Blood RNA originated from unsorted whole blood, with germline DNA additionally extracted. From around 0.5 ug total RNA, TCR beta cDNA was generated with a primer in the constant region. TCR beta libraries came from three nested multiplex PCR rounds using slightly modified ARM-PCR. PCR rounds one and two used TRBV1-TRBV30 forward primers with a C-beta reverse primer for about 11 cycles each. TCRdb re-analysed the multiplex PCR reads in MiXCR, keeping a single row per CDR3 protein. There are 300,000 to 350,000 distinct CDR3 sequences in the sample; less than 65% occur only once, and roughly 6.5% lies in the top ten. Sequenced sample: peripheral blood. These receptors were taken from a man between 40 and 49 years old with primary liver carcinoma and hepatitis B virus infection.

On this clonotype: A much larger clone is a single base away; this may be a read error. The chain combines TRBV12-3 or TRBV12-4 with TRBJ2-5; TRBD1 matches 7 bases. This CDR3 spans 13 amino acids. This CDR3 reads CASNYDREDTQYF. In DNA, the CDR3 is TGTGCCAGCAACTATGACAGGGAAGATACCCAGTACTTC.

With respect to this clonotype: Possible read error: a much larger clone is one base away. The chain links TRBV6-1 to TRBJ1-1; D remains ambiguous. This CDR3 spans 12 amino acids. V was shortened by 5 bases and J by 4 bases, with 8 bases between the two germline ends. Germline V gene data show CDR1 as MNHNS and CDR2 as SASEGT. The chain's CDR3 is CASSPRSTEAFF. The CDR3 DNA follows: TGTGCCAGCAGTCCCAGAAGCACTGAAGCTTTCTTT.

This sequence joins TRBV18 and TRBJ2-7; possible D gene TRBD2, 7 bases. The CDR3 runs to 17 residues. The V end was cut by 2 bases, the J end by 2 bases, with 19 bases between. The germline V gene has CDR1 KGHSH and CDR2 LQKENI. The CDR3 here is CASSPLTGGASTYEQYF. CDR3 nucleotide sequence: TGTGCCAGCTCACCATTAACGGGGGGCGCCTCGACCTACGAGCAGTACTTC. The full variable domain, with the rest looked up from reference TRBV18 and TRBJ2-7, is NAGVMQNPRHLVRRRGQEARLRCSPMKGHSHVYWYRQLPEEGLKFMVYLQKENIIDESGMPKERFSAEFPKEGPSILRIQQVVRGDSAAYFCASSPLTGGASTYEQYFGPGTRLTVT.

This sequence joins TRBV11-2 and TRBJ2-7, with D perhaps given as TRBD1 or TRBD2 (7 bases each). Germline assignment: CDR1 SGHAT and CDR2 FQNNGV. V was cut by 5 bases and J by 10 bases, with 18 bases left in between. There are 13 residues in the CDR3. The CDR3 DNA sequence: TGTGCCAGCAGCCCCCAGGGGGGGGGCCCTCAGTACTTC. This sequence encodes CASSPQGGGPQYF.

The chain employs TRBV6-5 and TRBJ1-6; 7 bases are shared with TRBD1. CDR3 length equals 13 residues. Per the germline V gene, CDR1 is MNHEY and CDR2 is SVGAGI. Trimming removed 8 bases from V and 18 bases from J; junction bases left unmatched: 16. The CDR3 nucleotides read TGTGCCAGCGTCGAATCCAGGGGGAGCCAACCCCACTTT. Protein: CASVESRGSQPHF.

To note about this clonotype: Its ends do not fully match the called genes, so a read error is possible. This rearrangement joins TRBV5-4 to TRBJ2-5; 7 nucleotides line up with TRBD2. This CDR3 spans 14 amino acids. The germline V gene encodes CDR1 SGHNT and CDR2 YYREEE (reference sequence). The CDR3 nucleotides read TGTGTCAGCAGCTTCAGGGCGGGAGTGGAGACCCAGTACTTC. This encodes CVSSFRAGVETQYF.

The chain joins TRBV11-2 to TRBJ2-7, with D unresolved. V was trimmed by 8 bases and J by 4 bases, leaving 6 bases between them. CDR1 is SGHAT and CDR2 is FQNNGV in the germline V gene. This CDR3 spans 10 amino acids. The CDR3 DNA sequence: TGTGCCAGCTTACGTTACGAGCAGTACTTC. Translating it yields CASLRYEQYF.

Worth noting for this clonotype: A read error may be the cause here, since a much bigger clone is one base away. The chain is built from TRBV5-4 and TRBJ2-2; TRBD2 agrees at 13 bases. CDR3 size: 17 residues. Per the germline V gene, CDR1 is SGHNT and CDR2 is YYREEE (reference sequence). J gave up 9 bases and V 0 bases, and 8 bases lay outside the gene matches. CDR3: CASSLAPGLAGTWELFF. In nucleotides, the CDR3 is TGTGCCAGCAGCTTGGCCCCGGGACTAGCGGGGACCTGGGAGCTGTTTTTT.

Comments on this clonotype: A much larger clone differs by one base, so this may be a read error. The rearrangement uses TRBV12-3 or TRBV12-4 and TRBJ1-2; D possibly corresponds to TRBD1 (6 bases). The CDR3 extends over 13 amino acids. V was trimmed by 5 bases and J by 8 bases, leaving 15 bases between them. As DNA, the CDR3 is TGTGCCAGCAGTCCGCAGGGGCCGTTGGGCTACACCTTC. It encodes CASSPQGPLGYTF.

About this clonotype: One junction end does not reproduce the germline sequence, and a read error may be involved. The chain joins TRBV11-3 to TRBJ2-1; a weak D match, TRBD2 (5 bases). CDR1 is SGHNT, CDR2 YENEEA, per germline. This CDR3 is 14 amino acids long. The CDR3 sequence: CVSSQGSSYNEQFF. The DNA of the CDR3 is TGTGTCAGCAGTCAAGGGAGCTCCTACAATGAGCAGTTCTTC. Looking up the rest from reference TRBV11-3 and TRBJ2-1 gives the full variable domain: EAGVVQSPRYKIIEKKQPVAFWCNPISGHNTLYWYLQNLGQGPELLIRYENEEAVDDSQLPKDRFSAERLKGVDSTLKIQPAELGDSAVYLCVSSQGSSYNEQFFGPGTRLTVL.

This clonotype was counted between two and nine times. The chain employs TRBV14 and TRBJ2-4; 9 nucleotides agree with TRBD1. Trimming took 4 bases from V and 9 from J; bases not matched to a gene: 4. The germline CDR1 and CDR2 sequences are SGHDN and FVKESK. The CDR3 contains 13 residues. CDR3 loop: CASSLRTGAIQYF. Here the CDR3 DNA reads TGTGCCAGCAGCCTCAGGACAGGGGCCATTCAGTACTTC.

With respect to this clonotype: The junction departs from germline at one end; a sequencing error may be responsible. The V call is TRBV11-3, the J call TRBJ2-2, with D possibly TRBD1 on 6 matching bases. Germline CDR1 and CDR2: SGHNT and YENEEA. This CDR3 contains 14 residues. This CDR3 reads CASNQHRVSGEPFF. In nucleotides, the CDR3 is TGTGCCAGCAACCAGCACAGGGTTTCCGGGGAGCCGTTTTTT.

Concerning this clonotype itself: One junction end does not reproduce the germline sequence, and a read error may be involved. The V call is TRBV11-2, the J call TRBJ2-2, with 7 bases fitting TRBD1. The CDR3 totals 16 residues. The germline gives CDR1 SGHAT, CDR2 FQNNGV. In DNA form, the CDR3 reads TGTGCCAGCAGCTTCGACAGGGTGGGGAACACCGGGGAGCTGTCTTTT. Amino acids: CASSFDRVGNTGELSF.

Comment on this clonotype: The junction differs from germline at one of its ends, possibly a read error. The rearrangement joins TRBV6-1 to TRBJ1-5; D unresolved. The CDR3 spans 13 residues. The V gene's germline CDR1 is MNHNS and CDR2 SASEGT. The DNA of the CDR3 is TGTGCCAGCAGTCAGTGGATTCTTCAGCCCCAGCTTTTT. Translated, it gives CASSQWILQPQLF.

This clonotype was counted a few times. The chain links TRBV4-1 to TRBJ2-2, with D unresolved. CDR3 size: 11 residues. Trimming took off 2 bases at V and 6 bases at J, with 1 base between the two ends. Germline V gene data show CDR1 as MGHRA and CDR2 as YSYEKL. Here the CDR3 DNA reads TGCGCCAGCAGCCAATCCGGGGAGCTGTTTTTT. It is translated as CASSQSGELFF.

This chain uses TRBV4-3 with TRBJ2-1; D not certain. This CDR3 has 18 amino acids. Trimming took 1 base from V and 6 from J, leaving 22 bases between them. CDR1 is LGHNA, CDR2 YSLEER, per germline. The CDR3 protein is CASSQGLPTSAPLNEQFF. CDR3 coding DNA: TGCGCCAGCAGCCAAGGTCTTCCAACGTCGGCACCCCTCAATGAGCAGTTCTTC.

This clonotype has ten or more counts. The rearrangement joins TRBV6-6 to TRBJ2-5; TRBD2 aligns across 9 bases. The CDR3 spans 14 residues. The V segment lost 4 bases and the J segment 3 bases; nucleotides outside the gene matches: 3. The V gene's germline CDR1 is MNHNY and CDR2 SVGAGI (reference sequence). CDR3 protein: CASSFSGSEETQYF. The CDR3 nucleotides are TGTGCCAGCAGTTTTAGCGGGAGTGAAGAGACCCAGTACTTC.

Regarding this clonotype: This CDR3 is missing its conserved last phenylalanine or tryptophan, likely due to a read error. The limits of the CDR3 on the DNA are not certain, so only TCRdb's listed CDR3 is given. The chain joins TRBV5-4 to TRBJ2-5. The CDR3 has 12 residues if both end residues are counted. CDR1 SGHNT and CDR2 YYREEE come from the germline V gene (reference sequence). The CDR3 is CASSLDKAVKYV.

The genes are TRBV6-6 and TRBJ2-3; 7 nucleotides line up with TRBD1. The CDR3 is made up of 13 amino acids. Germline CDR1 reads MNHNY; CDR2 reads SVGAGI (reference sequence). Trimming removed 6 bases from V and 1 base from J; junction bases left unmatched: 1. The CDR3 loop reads CASSGQGTDTQYF. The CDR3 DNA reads TGTGCCAGCAGCGGACAGGGCACAGATACGCAGTATTTT.

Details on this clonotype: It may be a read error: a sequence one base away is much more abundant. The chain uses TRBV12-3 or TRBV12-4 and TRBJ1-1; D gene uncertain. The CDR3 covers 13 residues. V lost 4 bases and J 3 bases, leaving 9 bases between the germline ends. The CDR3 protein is CASSSPGYTEAFF. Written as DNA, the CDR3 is TGTGCCAGCAGTTCACCGGGGTACACTGAAGCTTTCTTT.

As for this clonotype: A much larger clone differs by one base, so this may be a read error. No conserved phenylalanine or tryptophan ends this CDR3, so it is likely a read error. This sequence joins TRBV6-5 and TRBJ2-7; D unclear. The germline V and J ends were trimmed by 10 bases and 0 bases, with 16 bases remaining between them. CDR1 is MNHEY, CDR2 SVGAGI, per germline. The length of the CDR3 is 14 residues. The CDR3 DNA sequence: TGTGCCACCATGGGGTTCTCCAACTCCTACGAGCAGTACATC. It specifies CATMGFSNSYEQYI.

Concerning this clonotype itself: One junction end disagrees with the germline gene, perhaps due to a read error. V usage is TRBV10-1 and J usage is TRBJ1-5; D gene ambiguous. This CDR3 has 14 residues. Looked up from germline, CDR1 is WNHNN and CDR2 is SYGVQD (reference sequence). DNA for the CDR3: TGCGTCCACAAGCAGGCGAAGTTGGATCACCCCCAGCATTTT. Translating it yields CVHKQAKLDHPQHF.

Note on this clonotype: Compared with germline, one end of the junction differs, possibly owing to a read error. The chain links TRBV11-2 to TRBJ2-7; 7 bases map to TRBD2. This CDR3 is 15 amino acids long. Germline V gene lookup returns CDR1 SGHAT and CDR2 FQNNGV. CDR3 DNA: TGTGTCAGCCGGGGGGTGACTTGCGGCCCCTACGAGCAGTACTTC. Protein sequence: CVSRGVTCGPYEQYF.

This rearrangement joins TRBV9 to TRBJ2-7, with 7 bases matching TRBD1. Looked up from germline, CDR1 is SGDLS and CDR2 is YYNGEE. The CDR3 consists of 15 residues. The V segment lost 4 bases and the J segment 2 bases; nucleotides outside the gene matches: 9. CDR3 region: CASSPHSGTAYEQYF. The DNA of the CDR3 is TGTGCCAGCAGCCCTCACTCCGGGACAGCCTACGAGCAGTACTTC. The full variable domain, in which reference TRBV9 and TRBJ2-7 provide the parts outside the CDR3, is DSGVTQTPKHLITATGQRVTLRCSPRSGDLSVYWYQQSLDQGLQFLIQYYNGEERAKGNILERFSAQQFPDLHSELNLSSLELGDSALYFCASSPHSGTAYEQYFGPGTRLTVT.

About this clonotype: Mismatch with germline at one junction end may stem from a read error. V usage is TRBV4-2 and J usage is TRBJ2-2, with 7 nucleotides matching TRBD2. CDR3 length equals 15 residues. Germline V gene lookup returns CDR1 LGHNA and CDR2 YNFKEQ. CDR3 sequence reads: CVSSSLADNSGELFF. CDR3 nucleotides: TGTGTCAGCTCTTCGCTAGCGGATAACAGCGGGGAGCTGTTTTTT.

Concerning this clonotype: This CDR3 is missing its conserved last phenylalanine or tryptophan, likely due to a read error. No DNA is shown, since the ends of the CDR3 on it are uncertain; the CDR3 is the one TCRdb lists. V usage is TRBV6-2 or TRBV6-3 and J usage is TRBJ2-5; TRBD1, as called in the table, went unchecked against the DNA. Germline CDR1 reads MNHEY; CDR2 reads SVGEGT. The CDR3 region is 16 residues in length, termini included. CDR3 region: CASSYPRRQGIETRYS.

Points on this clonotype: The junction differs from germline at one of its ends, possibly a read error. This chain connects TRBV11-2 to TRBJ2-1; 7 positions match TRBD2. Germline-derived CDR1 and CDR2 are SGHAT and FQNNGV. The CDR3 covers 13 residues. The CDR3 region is CVSSPTTSAKQFF. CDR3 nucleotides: TGTGTCAGCAGTCCAACCACTAGCGCTAAGCAGTTCTTC.